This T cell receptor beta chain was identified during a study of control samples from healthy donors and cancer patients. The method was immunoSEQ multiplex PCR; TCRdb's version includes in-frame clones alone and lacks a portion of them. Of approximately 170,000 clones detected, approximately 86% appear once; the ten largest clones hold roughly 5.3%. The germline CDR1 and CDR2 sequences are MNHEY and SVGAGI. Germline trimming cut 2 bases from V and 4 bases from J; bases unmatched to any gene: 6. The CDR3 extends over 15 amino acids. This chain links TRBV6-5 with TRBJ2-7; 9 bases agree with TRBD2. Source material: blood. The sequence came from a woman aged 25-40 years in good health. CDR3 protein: CASSYGLAGTYEQYF. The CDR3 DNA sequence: TGTGCCAGCAGTTACGGCCTAGCGGGGACGTACGAGCAGTACTTC.